The rows below give T cell receptor beta chains drawn from one sample of a study of blood T cell repertoires in COVID-19. Measured with immunoSEQ multiplex PCR; TCRdb has only the in-frame clones, and not every one. Of approximately 290,000 clones in the sample, more than 65% were seen once. The material sequenced was peripheral blood. Receptor source: a person between 65 and 79 years old with COVID-19, enrolled during active disease. The CDR3 runs from the conserved cysteine through the conserved F or W. The size of a clone is reported for some rows only, either as once, few or many, or as a class for expanded clones.

TRBJ2-2 | once | TRBV3-1/TRBV3-2 | CASSPDTANTGELFF
TRBJ1-6 | . | TRBV7-6 | CASSPGSQHSSPLHF
TRBJ1-2 | . | TRBV29-1 | CSAPGDYGYTF
TRBJ1-6 | . | TRBV6-5 | CASSLSGLGNSPLHF
TRBJ1-2 | . | TRBV7-2 | CASSLRPTQLGYTF
TRBJ2-1 | few | TRBV7-9 | CASSLAWRGSSYNEQFF
TRBJ2-1 | once | TRBV7-3 | CASSPSTVNEQFF
TRBJ1-6 | . | TRBV19 | CASSMVGGNSPLHF
TRBJ2-7 | . | TRBV5-5 | CASSLTGVEQYF
TRBJ2-2 | . | TRBV27 | CASSELRDRGAGELFF
TRBJ2-3 | . | TRBV14 | CASSSRLAGVTDTQYF
TRBJ2-2 | once | TRBV29-1 | CSVSQGPPNTGELFF
TRBJ2-2 | . | TRBV1 | CTGREINTGELFF
TRBJ1-1 | . | TRBV20-1 | CSAADRGAFF
TRBJ2-7 | . | TRBV19 | CASSINPTGLVYEQYF
TRBJ1-6 | . | TRBV9 | CASSLGQGANNSPLHF
TRBJ2-1 | . | TRBV19 | CASSLAGIYNEQFF
TRBJ2-1 | . | TRBV6-4 | CASSQIQGIGSYNEQFF
TRBJ2-5 | few | TRBV6-1 | CASSEASATKVQYF
TRBJ2-7 | once | TRBV5-1 | CASSPTGDGYEQYF
TRBJ2-1 | once | TRBV19 | CASSVWTGTGYNEQFF
TRBJ1-1 | once | TRBV29-1 | CSVPTNTEAFF
TRBJ1-2 | . | TRBV24-1 | CATSGPGGGYTF
TRBJ2-2 | . | TRBV5-1 | CASSRGSGDIGELFF
TRBJ2-7 | . | TRBV6-5 | CASSRQGSTLGEQYF
TRBJ2-3 | . | TRBV7-2 | CASSSGLAGGLDTQYF
TRBJ2-1 | . | TRBV6-6 | CASSFGESSYNEQFF
TRBJ2-1 | . | TRBV27 | CATSGTPSYNEQFF
TRBJ2-7 | . | TRBV28 | CASSSTGSSSYEQYF
TRBJ2-2 | . | TRBV7-2 | CASSFLRLTGELFF
TRBJ2-6 | . | TRBV4-3 | CASSHLLNRGTGANVLTF
TRBJ2-7 | . | TRBV15 | CATSRLGTLTYEQYF
TRBJ2-7 | . | TRBV5-1 | CASRSPRGDSYEQYF
TRBJ2-3 | . | TRBV11-2 | CASSFDRGPTDTQYF
TRBJ1-5 | few | TRBV30 | CAWDSTGNQPQHF
TRBJ1-1 | . | TRBV5-8 | CASKGQGAVGWNTEAFF
TRBJ1-5 | . | TRBV6-5 | CASSSRVSNQPQHF
TRBJ1-1 | . | TRBV9 | CASSVETENTEAFF
TRBJ2-3 | . | TRBV2 | CASKSNTDTQYF
TRBJ2-7 | . | TRBV6-2/TRBV6-3 | CASSLHSGTTYEQYF
TRBJ2-2 | . | TRBV6-6 | CASSPRLRGSGGLPGTGELFF
TRBJ2-3 | . | TRBV5-4 | CASSRELTDTQYF
TRBJ2-7 | . | TRBV27 | CASSLSGEGEQYF
TRBJ2-7 | . | TRBV5-6 | CASSLGRLAGSYEQYF
TRBJ1-5 | . | TRBV18 | CASSPGQGRIVNQPQHF
TRBJ1-2 | . | TRBV27 | CASRIQGQGNYGYTF
TRBJ1-5 | . | TRBV5-1 | CASSLGVGGNQPQHF
TRBJ1-4 | . | TRBV28 | CASSPRQERGEKLFF
TRBJ1-1 | . | TRBV12-3/TRBV12-4 | CASSLRVSTEAFF
TRBJ2-7 | . | TRBV30 | CAWSVYGSKNYEQYF
TRBJ2-1 | . | TRBV6-1 | CASSEDREYYNEQFF
TRBJ2-3 | few | TRBV28 | CASSFYRGGKGDTQYF
TRBJ1-5 | once | TRBV30 | CAWSVLLGQGISNQPQHF
TRBJ2-2 | . | TRBV7-2 | CASSPRTGGNTGELFF
TRBJ2-2 | . | TRBV5-6 | CASSTGLAWIGGELFF
TRBJ2-3 | . | TRBV5-6 | CASSLARVRTKDTQYF
TRBJ1-4 | many | TRBV28 | CASYYSSGKKLFF
TRBJ2-5 | . | TRBV15 | CATSRERQGQETQYF
TRBJ1-1 | once | TRBV5-1 | CASSLIAGTEAFF